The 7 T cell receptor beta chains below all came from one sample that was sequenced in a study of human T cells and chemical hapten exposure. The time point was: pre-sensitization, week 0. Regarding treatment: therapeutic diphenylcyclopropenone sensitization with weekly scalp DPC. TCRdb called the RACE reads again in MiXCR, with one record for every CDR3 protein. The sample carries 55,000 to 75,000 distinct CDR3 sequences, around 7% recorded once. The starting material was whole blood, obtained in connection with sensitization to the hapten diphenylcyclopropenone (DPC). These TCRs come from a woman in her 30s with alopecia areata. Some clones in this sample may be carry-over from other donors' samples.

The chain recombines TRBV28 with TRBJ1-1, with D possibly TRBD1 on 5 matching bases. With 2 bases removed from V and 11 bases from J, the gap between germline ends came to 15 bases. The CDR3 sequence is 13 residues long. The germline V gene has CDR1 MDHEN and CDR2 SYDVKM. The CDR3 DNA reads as TGTGCCAGCAGTTTAAGTTCCCCCAGGGAGGCTTTCTTT. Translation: CASSLSSPREAFF.

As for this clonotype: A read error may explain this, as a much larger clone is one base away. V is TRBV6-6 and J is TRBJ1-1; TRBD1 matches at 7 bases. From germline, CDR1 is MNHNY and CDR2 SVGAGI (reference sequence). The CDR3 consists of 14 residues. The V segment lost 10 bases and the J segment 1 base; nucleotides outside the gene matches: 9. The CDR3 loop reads CANIHTGENTEAFF. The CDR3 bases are TGTGCCAACATACACACAGGGGAGAACACTGAAGCTTTCTTT.

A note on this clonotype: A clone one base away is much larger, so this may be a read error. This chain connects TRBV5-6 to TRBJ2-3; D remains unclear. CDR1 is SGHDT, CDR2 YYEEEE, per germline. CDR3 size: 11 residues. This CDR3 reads CVSSLVDTQYF. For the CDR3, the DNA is TGTGTCAGCAGCCTAGTAGATACGCAGTATTTT.

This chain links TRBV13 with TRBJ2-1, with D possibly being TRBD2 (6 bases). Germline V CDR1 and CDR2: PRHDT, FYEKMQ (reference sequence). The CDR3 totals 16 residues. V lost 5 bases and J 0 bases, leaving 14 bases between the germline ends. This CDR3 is CASSLYSGGSYNEQFF. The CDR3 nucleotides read TGTGCCAGCAGCCTATATAGCGGAGGCTCCTACAATGAGCAGTTCTTC.

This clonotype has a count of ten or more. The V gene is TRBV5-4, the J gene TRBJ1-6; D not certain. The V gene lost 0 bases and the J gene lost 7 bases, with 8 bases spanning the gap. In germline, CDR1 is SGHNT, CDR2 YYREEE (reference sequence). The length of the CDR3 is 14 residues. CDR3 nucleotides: TGTGCCAGCAGCTTGGTAGCGGCAAATTCACCCCTCCACTTT. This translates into CASSLVAANSPLHF.

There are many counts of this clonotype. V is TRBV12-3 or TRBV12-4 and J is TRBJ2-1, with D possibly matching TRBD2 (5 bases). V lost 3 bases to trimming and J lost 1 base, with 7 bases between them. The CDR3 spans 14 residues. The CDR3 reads CASSFSGSYNEQFF. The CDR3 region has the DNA TGTGCCAGCAGTTTCTCGGGGTCCTACAATGAGCAGTTCTTC.

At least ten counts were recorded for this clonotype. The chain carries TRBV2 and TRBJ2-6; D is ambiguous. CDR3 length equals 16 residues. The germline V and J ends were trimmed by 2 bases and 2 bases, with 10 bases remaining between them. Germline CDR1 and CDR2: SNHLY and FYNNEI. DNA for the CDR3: TGTGCCAGCAGTGAAAAGGGCCACCCTGGGGCCAACGTCCTGACTTTC. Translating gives CASSEKGHPGANVLTF.